This TCR beta chain was retrieved from a study of shared clonotypes between healthy human individuals. Terminally differentiated effector memory CD45RA+ cells were left out of the naive CD8 fraction, which was CD45RO-negative and positively selected for CCR7. Adults of Caucasian background living in Nashville, Tennessee made up all donors. This CDR3 comprises 14 residues. Sequencing was performed with immunoSEQ multiplex PCR; in TCRdb, only in-frame clones are kept and a portion is missing. The sample holds just over 2,000,000 clones, about 95% seen once. The sequence came from a man aged 18-30 years in good health. The rearrangement uses TRBV21-1 and TRBJ2-5; the table's D gene call, TRBD2, was not cross checked with the DNA. TRBV21-1 is a recognized pseudogene. The specimen was naive CD8+ T cells sorted from blood. The CDR3 DNA follows: TGTGCCAGCAGCAAAGTGCGGGGTAGGCAGACCCAGTACTTC. Translation: CASSKVRGRQTQYF.